A selection of T cell receptor beta chains follows, all from one sample in a study of T cell responses to AZD1222 COVID-19 vaccine. TCRdb keeps only in-frame clones here, not all; method: immunoSEQ multiplex PCR. The table has fewer than 120,000 clones, 65% to 85% seen once; the top ten hold around 4.6%. Sequences were derived from peripheral blood, sampled on day 0 of AZD1222 vaccination. Source of these receptors: an adult in good health. Each CDR3 is given with its conserved first and last residue. The order of the fields is CDR3 DNA, CDR3 protein, J gene, clone size, V gene, D gene. D genes are given only for firm matches. Size is omitted from some rows. Given values are once, few, many or a class for expanded clones.

TGCGCCAGCAGCTTGCGGCAGGGGGGCCTCCCTGAAGCTTTCTTT,CASSLRQGGLPEAFF,TRBJ1-1,NA,TRBV5-1,TRBD1
TGTGCCAGCAGCCAAGGGACAGTCGAAAAACTGTTTTTT,CASSQGTVEKLFF,TRBJ1-4,NA,TRBV3-1/TRBV3-2,NA
TGTGCCAGCCTTGTGACGGGGAACACTGAAGCTTTCTTT,CASLVTGNTEAFF,TRBJ1-1,NA,TRBV18,NA
TGTGCCAGCAGTTTTTCCGGGGTCCCTGAAGCTTTCTTT,CASSFSGVPEAFF,TRBJ1-1,NA,TRBV28,NA
TGTGCCAGCAGTTTAGGGGCAGGGTCGAACACCGGGGAGCTGTTTTTT,CASSLGAGSNTGELFF,TRBJ2-2,NA,TRBV7-9,NA
TGTGCCAGCAGTTCCCCGGGACAGGGCCGCGAGCAGTACTTC,CASSSPGQGREQYF,TRBJ2-7,once,TRBV28,TRBD1
TGTGCCAGCAGCCCGGGACTAGCGGGAGGGCCTCGGAGACCCGGGGAGCTGTTTTTT,CASSPGLAGGPRRPGELFF,TRBJ2-2,NA,TRBV13,TRBD2
TGTGCCAGCAGCTTGCGGGACAGGGGCCTCTTAACTGAAGCTTTCTTT,CASSLRDRGLLTEAFF,TRBJ1-1,NA,TRBV5-6,TRBD1
TGCGCCAGCCGCCCCTCCGGGACACCGAACACCGGGGAGCTGTTTTTT,CASRPSGTPNTGELFF,TRBJ2-2,NA,TRBV5-1,NA
TGTGCCAGCAGAGCGGGGGGAACCACAGATACGCAGTATTTT,CASRAGGTTDTQYF,TRBJ2-3,NA,TRBV7-6,TRBD2
TGTGCCAGCAGCCAGGTGGGGCTTAGAGAGACCCAGTACTTC,CASSQVGLRETQYF,TRBJ2-5,NA,TRBV2,NA
TGTGCCGTTTCGGGACCCCGGGGCTATGGCTACACCTTC,CAVSGPRGYGYTF,TRBJ1-2,once,TRBV28,NA
TGTGCCATCAGGGGAACAGGGGGATTGTTCACAGATACGCAGTATTTT,CAIRGTGGLFTDTQYF,TRBJ2-3,NA,TRBV10-3,TRBD1
TGTGCCAGCAGCTTAGAGCGGGGTTTGGAGACCCAGTACTTC,CASSLERGLETQYF,TRBJ2-5,NA,TRBV7-2,TRBD2
TGTGCCAGTAGTATACCAGGGTCAGGGGCCAACGTCCTGACTTTC,CASSIPGSGANVLTF,TRBJ2-6,NA,TRBV19,NA
TGTGCCATCAGTGAGTCGTCAGAGACCCAGTACTTC,CAISESSETQYF,TRBJ2-5,NA,TRBV10-3,NA
TGTGCCAGCAGTGTTACGGGGGAAAAACTGTTTTTT,CASSVTGEKLFF,TRBJ1-4,NA,TRBV2,NA
TGTGCCAGCAGCTTATTTACAGGGGTCTCTGGAAACACCATATATTTT,CASSLFTGVSGNTIYF,TRBJ1-3,NA,TRBV5-6,TRBD1
TGTGCCAGCTCCCCCTCGGGGAGGGAGCCCCAGCATTTT,CASSPSGREPQHF,TRBJ1-5,few,TRBV18,NA
TGTGCCAGCAGCTTGGGACTAGCGGGAGTGGGTTACGAGCAGTACTTC,CASSLGLAGVGYEQYF,TRBJ2-7,NA,TRBV5-6,TRBD2
TGTGCCACCGGGCAGAACCTTAACACCGGGGAGCTGTTTTTT,CATGQNLNTGELFF,TRBJ2-2,once,TRBV24-1,NA
TGTGCCACTGGGGCCGGACCGAATGGCTACACCTTC,CATGAGPNGYTF,TRBJ1-2,once,TRBV6-5,NA
TGTGCCAGCAGCTTAACGAGCAGGGTTCACACAGATACGCAGTATTTT,CASSLTSRVHTDTQYF,TRBJ2-3,NA,TRBV7-3,NA
TGTGCCAGCAGCTTTAACCCCGGACAGGGGGCGAACACTGAAGCTTTCTTT,CASSFNPGQGANTEAFF,TRBJ1-1,NA,TRBV7-9,TRBD1
TGTGCCAGCAGCCCGTCTCGGGGGTTGGGGAGCGGGACTTCCTACAATGAGCAGTTCTTC,CASSPSRGLGSGTSYNEQFF,TRBJ2-1,NA,TRBV14,TRBD2
TGTGCCAGCAGCCCAACGACAGGGGTGAGCTCCTACGAGCAGTACTTC,CASSPTTGVSSYEQYF,TRBJ2-7,NA,TRBV13,TRBD1
TGTGCCAGCAGCTTATCCCAACGAGGGGGCCACACCTTC,CASSLSQRGGHTF,TRBJ1-2,NA,TRBV5-8,TRBD1
TGTGCCAGCAGCTCACTCCCGGGTGGAAGAACTGGAAACACCATATATTTT,CASSSLPGGRTGNTIYF,TRBJ1-3,NA,TRBV28,NA
TGTGCCAGCAGCCCGCTAGCGGGGGGGCAGGGTGAGCAGTTCTTC,CASSPLAGGQGEQFF,TRBJ2-1,NA,TRBV7-3,TRBD2
TGTGCCAGCAGCCTCCCAAGCACAGATACGCAGTATTTT,CASSLPSTDTQYF,TRBJ2-3,few,TRBV3-1/TRBV3-2,NA
TGTGCCTGGAGCCGGACGGGCAATTCACCCCTCCACTTT,CAWSRTGNSPLHF,TRBJ1-6,NA,TRBV30,NA
TGTGCCAGCAGTTTTCTTGATAATTCACCCCTCCACTTT,CASSFLDNSPLHF,TRBJ1-6,NA,TRBV12-3/TRBV12-4,NA
TGTGCCAGTAGTATCCGGGCTTGGGGGGACTCTTACACTGAAGCTTTCTTT,CASSIRAWGDSYTEAFF,TRBJ1-1,NA,TRBV19,NA
TGTGCCAGCAGCTACAGGGGGCGTCCCGAAGCTTTCTTT,CASSYRGRPEAFF,TRBJ1-1,NA,TRBV7-2,TRBD1
TGTGCCAGCAGCCAAGAATGGAGGACAGCTGAAGCTTTCTTT,CASSQEWRTAEAFF,TRBJ1-1,NA,TRBV4-2,NA
TGTGCCAGCAGCTACCGGACTAGCGGGAGCTCCGAGCAGTACTTC,CASSYRTSGSSEQYF,TRBJ2-7,NA,TRBV7-2,TRBD2
TGTGCCAGCAGGCGAGACAGGGGGCAAAAAACCGGGGAGCTGTTTTTT,CASRRDRGQKTGELFF,TRBJ2-2,NA,TRBV5-6,TRBD1
TGTGCCAGCAGACTCGGGGCGAATCAGCCCCAGCATTTT,CASRLGANQPQHF,TRBJ1-5,NA,TRBV12-3/TRBV12-4,NA
TGTGCCAGCAGGGGAGCGACAGGGTTTGGATCAGGGGCCAACGTCCTGACTTTC,CASRGATGFGSGANVLTF,TRBJ2-6,NA,TRBV28,TRBD1
TGTGCCAGCAGAATCCTGGGGACAGGGAGTTCCAACACTGAAGCTTTCTTT,CASRILGTGSSNTEAFF,TRBJ1-1,NA,TRBV28,TRBD1
TGTGCCAGTATCAGAAATCCGGGGTCGGATGGCTACACCTTC,CASIRNPGSDGYTF,TRBJ1-2,NA,TRBV19,NA
TGTGCCAGCAGCCCTTTCCCCCAATCTTCCGGAGCTTTCTTT,CASSPFPQSSGAFF,TRBJ1-1,NA,TRBV3-1/TRBV3-2,NA
TGTGCCAGCAGTGAAAGCTCCTATAATTCACCCCTCCACTTT,CASSESSYNSPLHF,TRBJ1-6,NA,TRBV25-1,NA
TGTGCCAGCAGCGTAGGGGCTAGCGCTACCAATGAGCAGTTCTTC,CASSVGASATNEQFF,TRBJ2-1,NA,TRBV9,NA
TGTGCCAGCTCACGTTCCGGGACAGGGGTTTCTGGAAACACCATATATTTT,CASSRSGTGVSGNTIYF,TRBJ1-3,few,TRBV18,TRBD1
TGTGCCAGCAACTGGCTGAACACTGAAGCTTTCTTT,CASNWLNTEAFF,TRBJ1-1,NA,TRBV2,NA
TGTGCCAGCACCGTTCTACTTCCATCAAATCAGCCCCAGCATTTT,CASTVLLPSNQPQHF,TRBJ1-5,NA,TRBV21-1,NA
TGTGCCAGCAGTAATAGCGTTAATGAGCAGTTCTTC,CASSNSVNEQFF,TRBJ2-1,NA,TRBV6-2/TRBV6-3,NA
TGCGCCAGCAGCCAAGGGCCAGCAGGAGATACGCAGTATTTT,CASSQGPAGDTQYF,TRBJ2-3,NA,TRBV4-1,NA
TGTGCTAGTGGACAGACAGGAACGGATGAGCAGTTCTTC,CASGQTGTDEQFF,TRBJ2-1,NA,TRBV12-5,NA
TGTGCCAGCAGTTTTTACAGGGCAACTAATGAAAAACTGTTTTTT,CASSFYRATNEKLFF,TRBJ1-4,NA,TRBV28,NA
TGTGCCAGTAGCCTTGGGCTTCAGCCCCAGCATTTT,CASSLGLQPQHF,TRBJ1-5,NA,TRBV19,NA
TGTGCCAGCAGTCCTGTACTAGCGGGCAAGTACCAAGAGACCCAGTACTTC,CASSPVLAGKYQETQYF,TRBJ2-5,few,TRBV28,TRBD2
TGTGCCAGTAGGTCCGGGACACTATATCAGCCCCAGCATTTT,CASRSGTLYQPQHF,TRBJ1-5,NA,TRBV19,NA
TGTGCCACCAGTGATTATGCAGGACACACAGATACGCAGTATTTT,CATSDYAGHTDTQYF,TRBJ2-3,NA,TRBV24-1,NA
TGTGCCAGCAGTCAAAGGGGAAATAATTCACCCCTCCACTTT,CASSQRGNNSPLHF,TRBJ1-6,few,TRBV6-5,NA